This T cell receptor (beta chain) was profiled in a study of CD8 T cells in ankylosing spondylitis. Study results and limitations: About 8 highly homologous variants made up a TCR beta motif that seemed to typify ankylosing spondylitis blood.

Making the TCR beta libraries involved quantitative 5'-RACE with molecular barcodes. TCRdb itself ran the 5' RACE reads through MiXCR, one entry per CDR3 protein. The data hold under 150,000 distinct CDR3 sequences, with under 20% observed a single time. This clonotype was counted many times. Antigen: not known. The CDR3 covers 13 residues. The germline V gene encodes CDR1 DFQATT and CDR2 SNEGSKA (reference sequence). The ends lost 6 bases at V and 3 bases at J; junction bases unmatched: 5. The TCR was taken from a male donor with ankylosing spondylitis. The sequenced sample was blood, either unsorted or a sorted T cell fraction (not recorded which). This chain uses TRBV20-1 with TRBJ1-5; 7 bases fit TRBD1. The CDR3 reads CSAEGTDNQPQHF. As DNA, the CDR3 is TGCAGTGCGGAGGGGACAGACAATCAGCCCCAGCATTTT.